This T cell receptor (beta chain) appears in the sequencing data of a study of OX40 agonist ivuxolimab in advanced cancers. Study in general: The dose-escalation cohort was about 86% male, with a mean age of about 56 years, ranging about 23 to 90.

V trimming: 4 bases; J trimming: 4 bases; junction bases outside the gene matches: 13. CDR3 length: 18 residues. In germline, CDR1 is SGHNT, CDR2 YYREEE (reference sequence). Measured with immunoSEQ multiplex PCR; TCRdb has only the in-frame clones, and not every one. The sample lists about 100,000 clones, around 91% occurring once. The study's findings and limits: The expanded peripheral T cells' antigen specificity was not determined. Among the lowest levels of clonal expansion were found in partial responders at 0.1-3.0 mg/kg.

Comments on this clone: What it binds is not known.

The chain couples TRBV5-4 to TRBJ2-2; 10 bases match TRBD2. This TCR was recovered from an adult with an advanced solid tumor such as melanoma, head and neck, liver or kidney cancer. The material sequenced was CD4+ or CD8+ T cells sorted from blood, taken in a trial of the OX40 agonist ivuxolimab. CDR3 protein: CASSQVMSGRAITGELFF. The CDR3 DNA follows: TGTGCCAGCAGCCAAGTAATGAGCGGGAGGGCGATCACCGGGGAGCTGTTTTTT.